In its sample, the clone carrying this TCR beta chain was seen a few times. The same CDR3 can be traced to other DNA sequences in this sample. Libraries were prepared by immunoSEQ multiplex PCR; TCRdb keeps only in-frame clonotypes and omits some of them. Among 540,000 or so clones listed, 85% to 90% were seen once. The data derive from a study of blood T cell repertoires in COVID-19. CDR1 is SGHRS, CDR2 YFSETQ, per germline. The V segment lost 4 bases and the J segment 4 bases; nucleotides outside the gene matches: 4. The CDR3 contains 14 residues. The sequence was collected from a woman between 50 and 59 years old with COVID-19, enrolled during active disease. What was sequenced was peripheral blood. The chain joins TRBV5-1 to TRBJ2-7; 11 nucleotides match TRBD1. This CDR3 is CASSRTGGTYEQYF. CDR3 bases: TGCGCCAGCAGCCGGACAGGGGGCACGTACGAGCAGTACTTC.